This record looks at one T cell receptor beta chain sequence and its context. Antigen: not known. Primers included in the PCR were 60 Vbeta and 13 Jbeta primers. Profiling relied on immunoSEQ multiplex PCR, and the TCRdb table lists in-frame clones only, not all of them. The sample lists about 160,000 clones, roughly 80% seen once, with under 1% in the top ten. This specimen comes from a study of cytomegalovirus exposure and HLA in healthy donors. Study results and limitations: One later analysis reportedly identified an Asian-associated ancestry cluster that showed fewer N-insertions than the approximately 700-donor mean. About 87% or about 30% of the time was how often most TCR beta V segments were productive, according to an earlier analysis.

This CDR3 has 15 residues. The V gene end was trimmed by 3 bases and the J gene end by 11 bases; junction bases not matched to a gene: 12. CDR1 is MNHNS and CDR2 is SASEGT in the germline V gene. The sequencing sample was made of PBMCs. The origin of this receptor is a girl aged 2-9 years in good health and CMV-seropositive. V is TRBV6-1 and J is TRBJ1-1, with 10 positions matching TRBD1. CDR3 in DNA: TGTGCCAGCAGTGAGGAGGCGACAGGGGGCGCGGTTGCTTTCTTT. Amino acids: CASSEEATGGAVAFF.